A single T cell receptor (beta chain) is shown here with its context. The data are from a study of blood T cell repertoires in COVID-19. About the research overall: Sites across the United States, Italy and Spain contributed samples from acute and convalescent COVID-19. PBMCs, B-cell-depleted T cells, or T cells were the source of the cDNA or gDNA that made up the material.

Some clones are missing from TCRdb's copy, which holds only in-frame ones; the method was immunoSEQ multiplex PCR. The sample carries around 370,000 clones, 85% to 90% recorded once. The ends were cut back, 10 bases at V and 5 bases at J, with 15 bases in the middle. The CDR3 has 12 amino acids. CDR1 MRHNA and CDR2 SNTAGT come from the germline V gene. This TCR was sampled from a man between 18 and 35 years old with active or convalescent COVID-19. Sequencing used peripheral blood. J is TRBJ2-7 and V is TRBV6-4; tentative D call: TRBD1 (7 bases). The CDR3 DNA reads TGTGCCACCCAGGGGGGCGCGGACGAGCAGTACTTC. Protein product: CATQGGADEQYF.